The source of this TCR beta chain is a study of CD8 T cells in Susac syndrome. Stable or active relapsing-remitting multiple sclerosis, untreated and meeting revised McDonald criteria, defined the controls. TEMRA cells were FACS-enriched, and CD8+ and CD4+ T cells were isolated negatively. Concerning this clonotype: The antigen remains undetermined.

Germline-derived CDR1 and CDR2 are LNHNV and YYDKDF (reference sequence). This CDR3 is 18 amino acids long. J was trimmed by 2 bases and V by 5 bases; bases with no gene match: 7. RNA, at about 0.45 to 1 ug, was reverse transcribed with random hexamers. The immunoSEQ assay covered 54 Vbeta and 13 Jbeta segments for CDR3. TCRdb passed the immunoSEQ multiplex PCR reads through MiXCR, listing each CDR3 protein once. The table includes roughly 200,000 distinct CDR3 sequences, around 96% detected once. Study results and limitations: As the study acknowledged, the number of individuals in its TCR sequencing and HLA analysis was relatively small.

Material for sequencing was CD8+ T cells from PBMCs. The receptor's source is a human donor with multiple sclerosis. The chain couples TRBV15 to TRBJ2-3; TRBD2 matches 16 bases. Here the CDR3 reads CATSPGTSGGGDTDTQYF. The CDR3, as DNA: TGTGCCACCAGCCCAGGGACTAGCGGGGGGGGCGACACAGATACGCAGTATTTT.